This entry is about one T cell receptor beta chain. The data originate from a study of blood T cells in healthy people across ages. Trimming pared 0 bases from V and 2 bases from J, leaving 8 bases between. The germline CDR1 and CDR2 sequences are LNHNV and YYDKDF (reference sequence). CDR3 size: 14 residues. It was with a sample-barcoded 5' primer and a J-beta primer mix that a second PCR of roughly 7 to 12 cycles was run. One entry per CDR3 protein, called by TCRdb with MiXCR from the 5' RACE reads. The data contain around 700,000 distinct CDR3 sequences, 20% to 25% of them singletons. This same sample was also part of a study on T cells of mothers and their children.

J is TRBJ2-7 and V is TRBV15; TRBD1 is a possible D gene (6 bases). Specimen: blood. The clonotype was recovered from a boy younger than 18 in good health. CDR3 residues: CATSREYRAYEQYF. CDR3 in DNA: TGTGCCACCAGCAGAGAGTACAGGGCCTACGAGCAGTACTTC.